The 6 T cell receptor beta chains reported below all come from one sample, sequenced in a study of vaccination effects on CD4 cells after COVID-19. Antigen-specific CD4+ T cells were first expanded with viral peptide pools by the ViraFEST assay and only then sequenced. Isolation of CD4+ T cells took place after ten to eleven days of culture. This individual tested PCR-positive for SARS-CoV-2 infection between March and December 2020. Their recognized antigens are unknown. Method: immunoSEQ multiplex PCR; TCRdb's copy keeps in-frame clones and lacks some. The sample lists around 47,000 clones; around 72% were seen once. Sequenced material: CD4+ T cells from PBMCs cultured with a peptide pool, taken before COVID-19 vaccination. The receptors come from a human donor who had a prior SARS-CoV-2 infection.

The V gene is TRBV11-3, the J gene TRBJ2-7; D may be TRBD1 (6 bases). The V and J ends lost 4 bases and 0 bases respectively, with 10 bases between them. The CDR3 is 14 amino acids. Germline V lookup: CDR1 SGHNT, CDR2 YENEEA. The CDR3 spells CASSSGQSSYEQYF. The CDR3 nucleotides read TGTGCCAGCAGCTCAGGACAGAGCTCCTACGAGCAGTACTTC.

This chain's CDR3 is CASSGTQTSGNTIYF. CDR3 DNA: TGTGCCAGCAGCGGAACACAAACGTCCGGAAACACCATATATTTT. This chain connects TRBV6-1 to TRBJ1-3; D is unresolved. Germline V lookup: CDR1 MNHNS, CDR2 SASEGT. V was pared by 6 bases and J by 4 bases, with 16 bases between. The CDR3 has 15 amino acids.

The V and J genes are TRBV7-3 and TRBJ2-1; 8 nucleotides align to TRBD2. CDR1 and CDR2 (germline): SGHTA, FQGTGA. The CDR3 sequence is 15 residues long. Trimming cost V 5 bases and J 3 bases; bases outside gene matches: 6. CDR3: CASSMGLVSYNEQFF. The DNA for the CDR3 is TGTGCCAGCAGCATGGGACTAGTAAGCTACAATGAGCAGTTCTTC.

Only one count was recorded for this clone. J is TRBJ2-3 and V is TRBV5-6, with TRBD2 as a possible D gene (7 bases). The V end lost 9 bases, the J end lost 2 bases, and 16 bases lay between the germline ends. This CDR3 has 14 amino acids. Germline CDR1 and CDR2: SGHDT and YYEEEE. The CDR3 DNA reads as TGTGCCAACTCGAGGGGGGGGCACACAGATACGCAGTATTTT. Amino acid sequence: CANSRGGHTDTQYF.

V gene TRBV10-3 combines with J gene TRBJ2-2, with 7 bases that match TRBD1. Losses at the gene ends were 3 bases for V and 2 bases for J; bases not matched to a gene: 9. Germline V gene sequence: CDR1 ENHRY, CDR2 SYGVKD. The CDR3 length is 17 residues. The CDR3 sequence is CAISDVRGSTNTGELFF. The CDR3 DNA is TGTGCCATCAGTGATGTCAGGGGGTCCACTAACACCGGGGAGCTGTTTTTT.

This clone has only a few counts. The V and J genes are TRBV7-9 and TRBJ1-1; D is uncertain. Trimming left V 1 base short and J 8 bases short, with 14 bases between. Germline V CDR1 and CDR2: SEHNR, FQNEAQ (reference sequence). CDR3 length equals 14 residues. The CDR3 nucleotides are TGTGCCAGCAGCTTAGATGCCGGCAGTACCGAAGCTTTCTTT. Encoded protein: CASSLDAGSTEAFF.